This paragraph reports one TCR beta chain. Its antigen is unidentified. This CDR3 region has 16 residues. V dropped 6 bases and J dropped 2; count of bases not matched to a gene: 7. Germline V gene data show CDR1 as MRHNA and CDR2 as SNTAGT. This sample stems from a study of cytomegalovirus exposure and HLA in healthy donors. The study, taken as a whole, reports: Reports showed the classifier diagnosing cytomegalovirus status with high specificity and sensitivity. V segments that were indistinguishable, TRBV6-2 and TRBV6-3 among them, were omitted from analysis. Highest at DRB1 and lowest at HLA-C, TCR association rates differed among HLA loci in a later analysis.

The primer mix had 60 Vbeta and 13 Jbeta primers. The protocol was immunoSEQ multiplex PCR, while the TCRdb copy is restricted to in-frame clones and leaves out a portion. The table includes more than 100,000 clones, 75% to 80% detected once. The receptor comes from a woman aged 55-69 years in good health and CMV-seronegative. This sequence joins TRBV6-4 and TRBJ2-1; TRBD2 agrees at 10 bases. Source material: PBMCs. CDR3 sequence (DNA): TGTGCCAGCAGCGAACTAGCGGGGAAACCCTACAATGAGCAGTTCTTC. This translates into CASSELAGKPYNEQFF.